This T cell receptor beta chain is drawn from a study of blood T cell repertoires in COVID-19. The overall study: Sites in the United States, Italy and Spain provided acute and convalescent COVID-19 samples. T cells, B-cell-depleted T cells, or PBMCs supplied cDNA or gDNA.

This CDR3 spans 17 amino acids. Trimming at V came to 4 bases and at J to 8 bases, leaving 16 bases not matched to a gene. Germline CDR1 is SGHVS and CDR2 is FQNEAQ. Original handling: Reference gene primers were amplified, and this amplification served to estimate nucleated cell counts. Sequenced by immunoSEQ multiplex PCR; TCRdb stores in-frame clones only, minus some. V and J calls and clone size are copied from that table; D and trimming were computed from the DNA. In the table there are 50,000 to 65,000 clones, approximately 89% of which are singletons. This chain links TRBV7-8 with TRBJ2-4; 8 positions agree with TRBD2. The sequence derives from a human donor in a cohort sampled during active COVID-19. Specimen: peripheral blood. CDR3 loop: CASSSEGRQAGGHIQYF. DNA of the CDR3: TGTGCCAGCAGCTCCGAAGGACGACAGGCGGGGGGTCACATTCAGTACTTC. The whole variable domain, filled in from reference TRBV7-8 and TRBJ2-4, reads GAGVSQSPRYKVAKRGQDVALRCDPISGHVSLFWYQQALGQGPEFLTYFQNEAQLDKSGLPSDRFFAERPEGSVSTLKIQRTQQEDSAVYLCASSSEGRQAGGHIQYFGAGTRLSVL.